Listed here are 7 T cell receptor beta chains from one sample, sequenced in a study of T cells in Graves' hyperthyroidism and ophthalmopathy. Using RNA transcripts as the source, TCR beta CDR3 regions were amplified. The TCR CDR3 was amplified in a first-round RT-PCR using the HTBI primer set. MiXCR was run by TCRdb on the multiplex PCR reads, yielding one entry per CDR3 protein. Among some 150,000 distinct CDR3 sequences listed, around 20% were seen once. Sequenced input: blood. The source is a woman between 50 and 59 years old with Graves' hyperthyroidism that later progressed to Graves' ophthalmopathy.

The genes are TRBV6-4 and TRBJ1-1; 8 nucleotides align to TRBD1. Trimming took 4 bases from V and 5 from J; bases not matched to a gene: 3. The CDR3 sequence is 13 residues long. The germline CDR1 and CDR2 sequences are MRHNA and SNTAGT. This chain's CDR3 is CASSADRGTEAFF. As DNA, the CDR3 is TGTGCCAGCAGTGCCGACAGGGGAACTGAAGCTTTCTTT.

This chain connects TRBV5-1 to TRBJ1-1; 9 bases agree with TRBD1. In germline, CDR1 is SGHRS, CDR2 YFSETQ. The CDR3 is 17 amino acids. The J segment lost 1 base and the V segment lost 4 bases, leaving 11 bases of the junction unmatched. DNA for the CDR3: TGCGCCAGCAGCGTTTCCGGGACAGGGATTACGAACACTGAAGCTTTCTTT. Translation: CASSVSGTGITNTEAFF.

J is TRBJ2-7 and V is TRBV5-5; possible D gene TRBD1, 5 bases. The CDR3 loop spans 14 amino acids. Per germline, CDR1 SGHKS and CDR2 YYEKEE (reference sequence). V lost 1 base and J 1 base, leaving 9 bases between the germline ends. CDR3 in DNA: TGTGCCAGCAGCTTGACCCAGGGTTCCTACGAGCAGTACTTC. Its protein is CASSLTQGSYEQYF.

This clonotype appeared many times. The chain combines TRBV15 with TRBJ1-3, with 9 bases identical to TRBD1. J lost 6 bases, V lost 5 bases, and 5 bases had no gene match. This CDR3 spans 14 amino acids. From germline, CDR1 is LNHNV and CDR2 YYDKDF (reference sequence). The CDR3 protein is CATSGTGGSNTIYF. The CDR3 DNA reads as TGTGCCACCAGCGGTACAGGGGGCTCAAACACCATATATTTT.

This clonotype was found many times. J is TRBJ1-3 and V is TRBV2; TRBD1 is a possible D gene (6 bases). The germline V and J ends were trimmed by 4 bases and 2 bases, with 6 bases remaining between them. From germline, CDR1 is SNHLY and CDR2 FYNNEI. The CDR3 runs to 13 residues. The CDR3 DNA reads as TGTGCCAGCAGTGCAGGGGCTGGAAACACCATATATTTT. Translated, it gives CASSAGAGNTIYF.

The rearrangement links TRBV24-1 to TRBJ2-3; either TRBD1 or TRBD2 may supply D (6 bases each). The ends were cut back, 6 bases at V and 0 bases at J, with 12 bases in the middle. The CDR3 covers 15 residues. Germline V gene sequence: CDR1 KGHDR, CDR2 SFDVKD. As DNA, the CDR3 is TGTGCCACCAGTACCCCGGGGGCTAGCACAGATACGCAGTATTTT. As protein: CATSTPGASTDTQYF.

This clonotype occurred many times. The CDR3 sequence: CASSLFGSGFYNEQFF. DNA for the CDR3: TGTGCCAGCAGTTTATTCGGGAGCGGCTTCTACAATGAGCAGTTCTTC. V is TRBV27 and J is TRBJ2-1, with D maybe TRBD2 (6 bases). The CDR3 has 16 residues. V lost 1 base, J lost 3 bases, and 13 bases lay in between. The germline gives CDR1 MNHEY, CDR2 SMNVEV (reference sequence).